This is a list of T cell receptor beta chains from one sample in a study of technical replicates of blood from a handful of donors. Profiled with immunoSEQ multiplex PCR; TCRdb holds only in-frame clones, not every one. The sample includes roughly 68,000 clones, about nine tenths of them seen just once. What was sequenced was PBMCs. These TCRs come from a human donor in good health. Some clones in this sample may be carry-over from other donors' samples. The CDR3 runs from the conserved cysteine through the conserved F or W. The D gene is left open where the match is weak. Only some rows state a clone size, as once, few, many or a class for expanded clones.

size	V	J	D	DNA	CDR3
NA	TRBV19	TRBJ1-5	TRBD1	TGTGCCAGTAGTATAGGGGGGACAGGCGCCGGGGGAGGGCCCCAGCATTTT	CASSIGGTGAGGGPQHF
NA	TRBV7-2	TRBJ1-1	NA	TGTGCCAGCAGCCCGGGGTCTAATAGGAACACTGAAGCTTTCTTT	CASSPGSNRNTEAFF
NA	TRBV6-4	TRBJ2-3	NA	TGTGCCAGCAGTGAAAGCGGGAGCACAGATACGCAGTATTTT	CASSESGSTDTQYF
NA	TRBV19	TRBJ2-2	TRBD2	TGTGCCAGTAGTACACGGACTAGCGGCGGCACCGGGGAGCTGTTTTTT	CASSTRTSGGTGELFF
NA	TRBV6-5	TRBJ1-3	NA	TGTGCCAGCAGTGGCCGGACAGTTGCTGGAAACACCATATATTTT	CASSGRTVAGNTIYF
NA	TRBV7-2	TRBJ1-2	NA	TGTGCCAGCAGCTTCAGTGGCTATGGCTACACCTTC	CASSFSGYGYTF
NA	TRBV7-2	TRBJ2-7	TRBD2	TGTGCCAGCAGCATTAGCGGGACAAGGTACGAGCAGTACTTC	CASSISGTRYEQYF
NA	TRBV4-1	TRBJ1-4	NA	TGCGCCAGCAGCCAAGGGCCCCATGAAAAACTGTTTTTT	CASSQGPHEKLFF
NA	TRBV7-9	TRBJ2-7	NA	TGTGCCAGCAGCTCAGAGGACAAGATCGAGCAGTACTTC	CASSSEDKIEQYF
NA	TRBV5-1	TRBJ1-1	TRBD1	TGCGCCAGCAGTTTAACAGGGGGGGACACTGAAGCTTTCTTT	CASSLTGGDTEAFF
NA	TRBV7-9	TRBJ2-7	TRBD2	TGTGCCAGCAGCTTCACTAGCGAGGAGCAGTACTTC	CASSFTSEEQYF
NA	TRBV7-8	TRBJ2-2	TRBD1	TGTGCCAGCAGCTCTAGACAGGGGGCGGAGGGGGAGCTGTTTTTT	CASSSRQGAEGELFF
NA	TRBV4-3	TRBJ1-4	NA	TGCGCCAGCAGCCAGTTCCCAGACAGGCCGGATGAAAAACTGTTTTTT	CASSQFPDRPDEKLFF
NA	TRBV7-9	TRBJ1-3	NA	TGTGCCAGCAGCCCCCGGGAGGCAGGAGGAAACACCATATATTTT	CASSPREAGGNTIYF
NA	TRBV7-9	TRBJ1-5	TRBD1	TGTGCCAGCAGCCCCGGGACAGGGTCCCAGCCCCAGCATTTT	CASSPGTGSQPQHF
medium-sized	TRBV4-2	TRBJ2-3	TRBD2	TGTGCCAGCAGCCAGGAAGTAGCGGGAGGGACAGATACGCAGTATTTT	CASSQEVAGGTDTQYF
NA	TRBV7-9	TRBJ1-5	NA	TGTGCCAGCGCAGATCATAGCAATCAGCCCCAGCATTTT	CASADHSNQPQHF
NA	TRBV5-4	TRBJ1-3	NA	TGTGCCAGCAGCTTGGAAGATACGGCTGGAAACACCATATATTTT	CASSLEDTAGNTIYF
NA	TRBV4-3	TRBJ1-6	NA	TGCGCCAGCAGCCAATCGGGGGGCGATAATTCACCCCTCCACTTT	CASSQSGGDNSPLHF
NA	TRBV27	TRBJ1-4	TRBD1	TGTGCCAGCAGTTTCCGGACAGGGGAAAAACTGTTTTTT	CASSFRTGEKLFF
NA	TRBV4-3	TRBJ2-2	NA	TGCGCCAGCAGCCAAGTACAGATGAACACCGGGGAGCTGTTTTTT	CASSQVQMNTGELFF
NA	TRBV19	TRBJ2-2	NA	TGTGCCAGTAGAATTAGCGGGAACACCGGGGAGCTGTTTTTT	CASRISGNTGELFF
few	TRBV30	TRBJ1-1	NA	TGTGCCTCGAAGCGACAGATTGAAGCTTTCTTT	CASKRQIEAFF
once	TRBV7-2	TRBJ1-5	TRBD1	TGTGCCAGCAGTTTGGGACAGGGCTATCAGCCCCAGCATTTT	CASSLGQGYQPQHF